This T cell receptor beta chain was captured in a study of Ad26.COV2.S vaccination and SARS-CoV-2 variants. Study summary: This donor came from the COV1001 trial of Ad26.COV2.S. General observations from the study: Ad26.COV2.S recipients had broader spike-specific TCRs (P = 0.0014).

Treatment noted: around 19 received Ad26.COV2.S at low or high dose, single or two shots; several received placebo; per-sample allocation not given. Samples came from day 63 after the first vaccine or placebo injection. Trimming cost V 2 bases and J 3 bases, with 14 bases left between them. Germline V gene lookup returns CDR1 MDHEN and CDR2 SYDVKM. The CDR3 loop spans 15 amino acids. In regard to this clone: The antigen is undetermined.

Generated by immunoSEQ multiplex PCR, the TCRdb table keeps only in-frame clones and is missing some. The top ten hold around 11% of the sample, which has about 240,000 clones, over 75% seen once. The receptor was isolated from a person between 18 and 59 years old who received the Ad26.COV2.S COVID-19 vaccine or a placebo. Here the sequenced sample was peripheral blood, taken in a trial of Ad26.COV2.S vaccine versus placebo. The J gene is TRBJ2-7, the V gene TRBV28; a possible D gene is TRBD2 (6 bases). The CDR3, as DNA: TGTGCCAGCAGTTTAATCTGGGGGGAGGTCTACGAGCAGTACTTC. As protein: CASSLIWGEVYEQYF.